Listed here is a single T cell receptor beta chain. This record belongs to a study of blood T cell repertoires in COVID-19. Overall study context: Both acute and convalescent COVID-19 samples were obtained from the United States, Italy and Spain. PBMCs, B-cell-depleted T cells, or T cells provided the cDNA or gDNA that made up the material.

In the original analysis: Reference gene primer amplification yielded estimated nucleated cell counts. Profiled with immunoSEQ multiplex PCR; TCRdb holds only in-frame clones, not every one. V and J calls and clone size are copied from that table; D and trimming were computed from the DNA. The data hold 150,000 to 200,000 clones, with roughly 85% observed a single time. The V gene lost 5 bases and the J gene lost 3 bases, with 19 bases spanning the gap. This CDR3 has 16 amino acids. Germline CDR1 and CDR2: LNHDA and SQIVND (reference sequence). The chain recombines TRBV19 with TRBJ1-1, with no clear D. The specimen sequenced was peripheral blood. The origin of this receptor is a human donor with acute or convalescent COVID-19. The donor label of this sample is uncertain. CDR3 sequence reads: CASSPPPRARDTEAFF. The CDR3 DNA reads as TGTGCCAGTAGTCCTCCCCCTCGGGCGCGGGACACTGAAGCTTTCTTT.